In its sample, the clone carrying this T cell receptor beta chain was seen a few times. In TCRdb, the 5' RACE reads were re-called with MiXCR into one record per CDR3 protein. The sample holds some 320,000 distinct CDR3 sequences, roughly 3.9% seen once. The entry originates in a study of T cells after yellow fever vaccination. The CDR3 totals 14 residues. The germline V gene encodes CDR1 SGHRS and CDR2 YFSETQ. The ends were cut back, 1 base at V and 3 bases at J, with 9 bases in the middle. The sample consisted of PBMCs, taken 5 days after the yellow fever booster vaccination. The clonotype comes from a man between 18 and 35 years old who received the YFV17D yellow fever vaccine. The chain carries TRBV5-1 and TRBJ2-3, with D unresolved. The CDR3 loop is CASSLKDATDTQYF. CDR3 coding DNA: TGCGCCAGCAGCTTGAAGGATGCTACAGATACGCAGTATTTT.